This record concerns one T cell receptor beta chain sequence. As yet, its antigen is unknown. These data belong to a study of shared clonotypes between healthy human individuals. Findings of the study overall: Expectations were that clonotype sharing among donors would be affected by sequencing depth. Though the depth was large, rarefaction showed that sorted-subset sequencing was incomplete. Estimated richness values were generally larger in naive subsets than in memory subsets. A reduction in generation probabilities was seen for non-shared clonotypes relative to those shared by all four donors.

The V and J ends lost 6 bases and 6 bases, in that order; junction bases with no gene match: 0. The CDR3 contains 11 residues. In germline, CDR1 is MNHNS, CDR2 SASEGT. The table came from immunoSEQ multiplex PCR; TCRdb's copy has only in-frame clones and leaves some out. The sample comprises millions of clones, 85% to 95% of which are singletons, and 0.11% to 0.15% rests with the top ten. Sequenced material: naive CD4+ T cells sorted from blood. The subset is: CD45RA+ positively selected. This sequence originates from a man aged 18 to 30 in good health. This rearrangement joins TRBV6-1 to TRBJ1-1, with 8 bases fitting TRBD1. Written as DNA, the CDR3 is TGTGCCAGCAGGGACAGGGCTGAAGCTTTCTTT. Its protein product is CASRDRAEAFF.